This TCR beta chain was observed in a study of blood T cell repertoires in COVID-19. Study-level background: The origin of the acute and convalescent COVID-19 samples was the United States, Italy and Spain.

Study processing details: Estimation of nucleated cell counts was performed using reference gene primer amplification. Only in-frame clones appear in the TCRdb table, and some are missing; sequencing was by immunoSEQ multiplex PCR. The V and J calls and clone size were taken over from that table, and D and trimming were inferred from the DNA. The sample holds roughly 290,000 clones, 70% to 90% seen once. V was cut by 5 bases and J by 4 bases, with 15 bases left in between. Germline V gives CDR1 SEHNR, CDR2 FQNEAQ (reference sequence). The CDR3 has 15 residues. All recovered Cohort 3 donors got two negative PCRs, got clearance, or saw symptom resolution.

The chain couples TRBV7-9 to TRBJ1-3, with D perhaps matching TRBD1 (6 bases). This sequence was found in a man aged 30 to 45 who had recovered from COVID-19. Sample: PBMCs or T cells enriched from blood (not recorded which). The CDR3 sequence is CASSHGGSGGNTIYF. The CDR3 DNA follows: TGTGCCAGCAGCCATGGGGGCAGCGGAGGAAACACCATATATTTT.